This T cell receptor beta chain was sequenced during a study of blood T cell repertoires in COVID-19 (dated by TCRdb to the early 2020s). With respect to the entire study: Samples covering the acute and convalescent phases of COVID-19 were provided by collaborators in the United States, Italy and Spain. The prospective study material was composed of cDNA or gDNA derived from T cells, B-cell-depleted T cells, or PBMCs. Subjects who had been exposed to COVID-19, were actively infected with it, or had recovered from it provided the deeply sampled blood TCRbeta repertoires that made up the dataset. The repertoires were made available in a free public database intended to serve as a resource for research on the immune response to SARS-CoV-2. The samples were drawn from two sources: the first 160 participants of the ongoing ImmuneRACE study, and about 1,300 subjects contributed by 6 global collaborators. Nearly every sample came with metadata listing a de-identified subject ID, COVID-19 status, age in years and sex. Where available, HLA class I and class II types were obtained from metadata supplied by the sample provider rather than from assay-based typing.

Each collaborating institution followed its own protocols to collect whole blood in K2EDTA tubes. For TCRbeta analysis, collaborators shipped samples in one of three forms: frozen whole blood, isolated PBMCs, or DNA extracted from either of those sample types. TCRbeta CDR3 regions were amplified from genomic DNA using the immunoSEQ Assay, a bias-controlled multiplex PCR. As for the original processing: Within the assay, amplification of reference gene primers was used to estimate how many nucleated cells each sample contained. Sequence reads were collapsed and filtered to measure the absolute abundance of every unique TCRbeta CDR3 rearrangement. For each sample, productive Simpson clonality was calculated by taking the square root of Simpson's diversity index across productive rearrangements. TCRdb took over this immuneACCESS table, retaining in-frame rearrangements with V and J assigned. Such tables are incomplete; in checked studies, under half of the missing clones stem from an unresolved V gene, and the remainder is unexplained. V, J and clone size reflect that table, while D and trimming were determined from the DNA. The sample table records 250,000 to 300,000 clones; over 65% of these occur just once. The ten largest clonotypes hold 3.3% of the sample.

This clone was picked up a small number of times. Its antigen target is currently unknown. Per-base qualities were not stored, and no clone one base away is much larger. The study at large found these results: Clinical and demographic metadata were provided uncurated, with the amount varying by source and participant.

The origin of this receptor is an elderly woman with acute or convalescent COVID-19. Sequenced material: peripheral blood.

The CDR3 region has the sequence CASSLDSSSSYEQYF. The DNA sequence is as follows: TGCGCCAGCAGCTTGGACAGCTCGAGCTCCTACGAGCAGTACTTC. This sequence uses TRBV5-1 and TRBJ2-7; the D gene is unclear. The CDR3 numbers 15 residues from cysteine through phenylalanine. Kept here is only the CDR3 DNA, which spans 45 bases and is read in frame from base 1. The V and J ends are trimmed by 0 bases and 0 bases, leaving 10 bases between them. The germline V gene encodes CDR1 SGHRS and CDR2 YFSETQ. Full variable domain (CDR3 extended with the reference TRBV5-1 and TRBJ2-7 proteins): KAGVTQTPRYLIKTRGQQVTLSCSPISGHRSVSWYQQTPGQGLQFLFEYFSETQRNKGNFPGRFSGRQFSNSRSEMNVSTLELGDSALYLCASSLDSSSSYEQYFGPGTRLTVT.